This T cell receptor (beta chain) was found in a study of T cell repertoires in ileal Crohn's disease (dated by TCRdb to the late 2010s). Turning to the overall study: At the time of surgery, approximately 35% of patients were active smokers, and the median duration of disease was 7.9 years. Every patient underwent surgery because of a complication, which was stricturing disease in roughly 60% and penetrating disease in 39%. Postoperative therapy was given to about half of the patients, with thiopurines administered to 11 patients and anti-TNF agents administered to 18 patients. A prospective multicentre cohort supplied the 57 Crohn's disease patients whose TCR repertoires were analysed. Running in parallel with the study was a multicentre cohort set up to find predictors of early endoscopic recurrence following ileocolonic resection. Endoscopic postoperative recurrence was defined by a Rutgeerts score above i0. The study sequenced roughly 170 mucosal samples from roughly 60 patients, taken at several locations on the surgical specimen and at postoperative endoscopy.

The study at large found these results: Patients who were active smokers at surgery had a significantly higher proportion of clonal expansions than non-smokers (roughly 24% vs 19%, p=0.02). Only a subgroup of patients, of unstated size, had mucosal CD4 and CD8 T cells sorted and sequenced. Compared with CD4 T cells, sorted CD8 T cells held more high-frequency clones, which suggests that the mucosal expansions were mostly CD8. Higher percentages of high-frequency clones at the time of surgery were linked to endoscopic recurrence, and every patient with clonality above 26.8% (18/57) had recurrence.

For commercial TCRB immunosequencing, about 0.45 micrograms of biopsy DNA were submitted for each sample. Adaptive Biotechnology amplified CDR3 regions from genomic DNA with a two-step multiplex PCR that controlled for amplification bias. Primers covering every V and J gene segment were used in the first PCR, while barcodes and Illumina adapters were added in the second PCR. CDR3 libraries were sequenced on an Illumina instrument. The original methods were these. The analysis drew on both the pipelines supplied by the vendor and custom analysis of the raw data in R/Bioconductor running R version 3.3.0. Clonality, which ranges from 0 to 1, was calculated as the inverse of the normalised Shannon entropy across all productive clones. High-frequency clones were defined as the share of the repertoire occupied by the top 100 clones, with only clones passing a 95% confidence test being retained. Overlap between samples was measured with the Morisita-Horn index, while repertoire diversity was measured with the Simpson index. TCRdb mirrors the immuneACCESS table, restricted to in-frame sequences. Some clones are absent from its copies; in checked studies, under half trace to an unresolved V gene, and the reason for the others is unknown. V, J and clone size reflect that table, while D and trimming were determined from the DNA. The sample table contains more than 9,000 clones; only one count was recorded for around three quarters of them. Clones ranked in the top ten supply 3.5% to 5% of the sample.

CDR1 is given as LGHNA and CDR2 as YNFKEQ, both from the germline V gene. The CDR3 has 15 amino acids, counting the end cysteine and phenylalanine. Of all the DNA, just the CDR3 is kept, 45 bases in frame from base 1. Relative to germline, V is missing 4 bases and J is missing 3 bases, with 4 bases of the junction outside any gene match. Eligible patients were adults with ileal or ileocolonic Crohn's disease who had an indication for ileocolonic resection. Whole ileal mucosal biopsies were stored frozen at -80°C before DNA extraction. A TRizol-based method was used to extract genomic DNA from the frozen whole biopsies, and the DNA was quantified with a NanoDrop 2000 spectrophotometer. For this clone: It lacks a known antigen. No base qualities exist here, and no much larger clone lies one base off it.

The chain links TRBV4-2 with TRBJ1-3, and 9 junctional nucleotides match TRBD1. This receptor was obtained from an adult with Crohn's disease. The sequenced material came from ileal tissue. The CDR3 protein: CASSRDRGSGNTIYF. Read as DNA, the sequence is TGTGCCAGCAGCCGAGACAGGGGGAGTGGAAACACCATATATTTT.